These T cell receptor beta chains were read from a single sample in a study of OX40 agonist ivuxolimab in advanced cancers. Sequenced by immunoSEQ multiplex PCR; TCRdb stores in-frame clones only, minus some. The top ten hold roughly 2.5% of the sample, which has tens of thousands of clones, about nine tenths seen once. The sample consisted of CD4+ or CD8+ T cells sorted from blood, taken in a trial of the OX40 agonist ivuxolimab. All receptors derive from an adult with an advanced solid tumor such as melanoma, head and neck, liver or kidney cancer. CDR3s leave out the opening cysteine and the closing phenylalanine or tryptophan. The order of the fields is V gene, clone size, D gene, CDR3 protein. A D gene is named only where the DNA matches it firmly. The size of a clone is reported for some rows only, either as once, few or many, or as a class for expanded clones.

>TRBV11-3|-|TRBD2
ASRVTSGNEQY
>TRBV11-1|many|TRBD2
ASSTPSTSGGSYNEQF
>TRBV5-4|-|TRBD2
ASSQELGLASYEQY
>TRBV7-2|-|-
ASSLGGRETQY
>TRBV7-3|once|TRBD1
ASSPRPGQGSYEQY
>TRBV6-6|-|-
ASSSDPRAYNEQF
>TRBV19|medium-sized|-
ASSMGVSPEKLF
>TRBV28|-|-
ASSFGSQGTEAF
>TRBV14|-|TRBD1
ASSVTGQLHGYT
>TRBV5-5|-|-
ASSLGGGYTEAF
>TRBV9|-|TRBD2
ASSVGGTSGYNEQF
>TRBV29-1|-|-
SVENLAGNTEAF
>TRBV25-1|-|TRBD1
ASSQPGQGYTEAF
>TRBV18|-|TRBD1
ASSRDSNQPQH
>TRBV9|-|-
ASSVHSMNTEAF
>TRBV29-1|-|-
STRVSGYEQY
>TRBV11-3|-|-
ASSLGPQFTDTQY
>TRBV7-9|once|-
ASSLDGAVGNTEAF
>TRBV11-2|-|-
ASSTSSYEQY
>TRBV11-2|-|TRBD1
ASSLGTGGSPLH
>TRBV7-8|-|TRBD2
ASSPPLAGGPYEQF
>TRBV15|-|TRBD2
ATSREKIRGDTRETQY
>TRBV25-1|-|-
ASSEGSGALGEKLF
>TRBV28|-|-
ASSLTTVANYGYT
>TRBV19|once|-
ASSMGSTGELF
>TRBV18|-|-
ASSPPGTRNTEAF
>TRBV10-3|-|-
AISELPLDGYT
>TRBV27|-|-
ASSRTVAGELF
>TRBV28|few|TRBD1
ASSPRTGFDGYT
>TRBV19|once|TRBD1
ASSPPRDRGHEQY
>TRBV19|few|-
ASSRYGGRGKTGELF
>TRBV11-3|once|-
ASSPEGISLETQY
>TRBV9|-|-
ASSGITSMDTQY
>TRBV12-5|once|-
ASDRGEGKTQY
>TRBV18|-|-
ASSPDWKSYEQY
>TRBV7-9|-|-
ASSALKGQLDTEAF
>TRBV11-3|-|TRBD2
ASSFASGAYEQY
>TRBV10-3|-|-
AISGKGGTEAF
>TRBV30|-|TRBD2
AWSPRGGFYNEQF
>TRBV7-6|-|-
ASSSGDPRRKGELF
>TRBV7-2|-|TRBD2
ASSPSGGSYNEQF
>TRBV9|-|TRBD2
ASSVGRRAGVGWDTQY
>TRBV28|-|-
ASSPPTGSSGSPLH
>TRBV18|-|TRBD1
ASSLQGGAFSGANVLT
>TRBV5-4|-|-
ASSFGQDSYEQY
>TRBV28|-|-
ASSLGNVRPYEQY
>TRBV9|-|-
ASSVSVDGVGSGYT
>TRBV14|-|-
ASSQGGWSGQY
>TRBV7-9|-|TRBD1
ASSLGGSPLH
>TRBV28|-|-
ASSSGGQEHTEAF
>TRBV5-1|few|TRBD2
ASSLREGRETQY
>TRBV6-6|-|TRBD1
ASSYSGQGSQPQH
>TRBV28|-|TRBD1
ASSTPGQGARGANVLT
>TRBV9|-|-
ASSVVDSQIVNTEAF
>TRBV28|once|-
ASSLSYGQKY